Below are 7 T cell receptor beta chains sequenced from a single sample in a study of blood T cell repertoires in COVID-19. Sequencing was performed with immunoSEQ multiplex PCR; in TCRdb, only in-frame clones are kept and a portion is missing. The data contain roughly 39,000 clones, more than 85% of them singletons. The sample was peripheral blood. These receptors came from a human donor in a cohort sampled during active COVID-19.

The rearrangement joins TRBV7-9 to TRBJ2-7; maybe TRBD2 (6 bases). V lost 4 bases and J 3 bases, leaving 13 bases between the germline ends. The V gene's germline CDR1 is SEHNR and CDR2 FQNEAQ (reference sequence). The CDR3 has 14 residues. CDR3 sequence reads: CASSSQGLHYEQYF. The CDR3 nucleotides are TGTGCCAGCAGCTCCCAGGGACTCCACTACGAGCAGTACTTC.

This chain uses TRBV4-3 with TRBJ1-6; D is ambiguous. Trimming shortened V by 0 bases and J by 8 bases, and 20 bases separated the two germline ends. The CDR3 is 18 amino acids. The germline V gene encodes CDR1 LGHNA and CDR2 YSLEER. In nucleotides, the CDR3 is TGCGCCAGCAGCCAAGATCCTAGAGAGCTCCGGGATGATTCACCCCTCCACTTT. Amino acids: CASSQDPRELRDDSPLHF.

The chain recombines TRBV5-1 with TRBJ1-2; TRBD1 is a possible D gene (5 bases). Germline values: CDR1 SGHRS, CDR2 YFSETQ. Trimming took 0 bases from V and 5 from J, leaving 17 bases between them. The CDR3 totals 16 residues. The CDR3 sequence: CASSLGGRENMYGYTF. For the CDR3, the DNA is TGCGCCAGCAGCTTGGGAGGCAGGGAAAACATGTATGGCTACACCTTC.

This chain connects TRBV7-2 to TRBJ1-3; weak D call: TRBD1 (5 bases). V was cut by 5 bases and J by 2 bases, with 22 bases left in between. Germline CDR1 SGHTA, CDR2 FQGNSA. This CDR3 has 18 amino acids. CDR3 loop: CASSPAFSGVRAGNTIYF. As DNA, the CDR3 is TGTGCCAGCAGCCCCGCCTTTTCGGGGGTCCGAGCTGGAAACACCATATATTTT.

This clone was seen more than once but under ten times. J is TRBJ2-3 and V is TRBV4-2; 10 nucleotides align to TRBD2. There are 15 residues in the CDR3. Germline lookup yields CDR1 LGHNA and CDR2 YNFKEQ. After removal of 2 bases from V and 2 bases from J, the junction contained 1 base not matched to a gene. The CDR3 spells CASSQLAGDTDTQYF. CDR3 bases: TGTGCCAGCAGCCAACTAGCGGGAGACACAGATACGCAGTATTTT.

The chain joins TRBV5-4 to TRBJ1-6, with D possibly TRBD1 on 5 matching bases. This CDR3 has 17 residues. CDR1 is SGHNT, CDR2 YYREEE, per germline (reference sequence). Trimming pared 3 bases from V and 7 bases from J, leaving 20 bases between. CDR3 residues: CASSYGRGSRVNSPLHF. The DNA of the CDR3 is TGTGCCAGCAGCTATGGCCGGGGGAGCCGGGTGAATTCACCCCTCCACTTT.

The chain joins TRBV5-1 to TRBJ1-4, with a tentative D call TRBD1 (5 bases). Trimming stripped 4 bases from V and 4 bases from J, with 14 bases between. Germline assignment: CDR1 SGHRS and CDR2 YFSETQ. The length of the CDR3 is 15 residues. CDR3 sequence reads: CASSPGIGGNEKLFF. Here the CDR3 DNA reads TGCGCCAGCAGCCCGGGTATCGGGGGTAATGAAAAACTGTTTTTT.